These T cell receptor beta chains were read from a single sample in a study of molecular identifiers for immune sequencing clone quantification. A single record per CDR3 protein comes from TCRdb applying MiXCR to the PCR reads. The sample lists 490,000 or so distinct CDR3 sequences; 25% were seen once. Sequencing input: naive CD8+ T cells from blood, with Jurkat cell RNA spiked in. The receptor source for this set is a human donor in good health. Some libraries in this study had Jurkat cell RNA spiked in. Both conserved end residues are part of each CDR3. D genes are given only for firm matches. Size values are once, few and many counts, or a class for expanded clones, and some rows have none.

CDR3nt	CDR3aa	j_gene	abundance	v_gene	d_gene
TGCAGTCCTGACAGGGTCGAGGAGGGCTACACCTTC	CSPDRVEEGYTF	TRBJ1-2	NA	TRBV20-1	TRBD1
TGCAGCGTTCTTGGCAACACTGAAGCTTTCTTT	CSVLGNTEAFF	TRBJ1-1	NA	TRBV29-1	NA
TGCAGCGCCTTCACGAGGCCCAACACCGGGGAGCTGTTTTTT	CSAFTRPNTGELFF	TRBJ2-2	many	TRBV29-1	NA
TGTGCCAGCAGCTCCGGACCCGACAGGGTTGACGACGAGCAGTACTTC	CASSSGPDRVDDEQYF	TRBJ2-7	few	TRBV7-9	TRBD1
TGTGCCAGCAGCCAAAGGACAGGGATAAGTGAGCAGTACTTC	CASSQRTGISEQYF	TRBJ2-7	NA	TRBV7-2	TRBD1
TGCGCCAGCAGCCATGACCCGCGCGAGCAGTACTTC	CASSHDPREQYF	TRBJ2-7	NA	TRBV4-1	NA
TGTGCCAGCAGCGGGGGGACTTTAAGGCAAGAGACCCAGTACTTC	CASSGGTLRQETQYF	TRBJ2-5	NA	TRBV9	NA
TGTGCCAGCGGTCCAGGCTACAATCAGCCCCAGCATTTT	CASGPGYNQPQHF	TRBJ1-5	many	TRBV27	NA
TGCAGTGCTGTGGGGGCTAGTGTCTACGAGCAGTACTTC	CSAVGASVYEQYF	TRBJ2-7	NA	TRBV20-1	NA
TGTGCCAGCAGTTACTCTGGGGACAGATACACCGGGGAGCTGTTTTTT	CASSYSGDRYTGELFF	TRBJ2-2	few	TRBV6-5	TRBD1